This T cell receptor (beta chain) was captured by sequencing in a study of identical twins (dated by TCRdb to 2016 to 2018). Regarding the research as a whole: TCR alpha and beta repertoires from monozygotic twins, unrelated adults of various ages and cord blood were deep-sequenced to test whether fetal clonotypes persist. To rule out contamination, replicate twin experiments were performed at different times with different library preparation protocols.

With regard to this clonotype: There is no known antigen for this receptor. No base quality values were provided; no much bigger clone lies one nucleotide off.

Every donor was a healthy Caucasian. Three pairs of female monozygotic twins, all aged about 18 to 30 years, made up the twin cohort. CD4+ and CD8+ T cell populations were isolated with positive isolation kits from Invitrogen. Overall study outcomes, separate from this receptor: Because the same donors could not be followed over many years, the conclusions relied on cross-sectional statistical analysis. In monozygotic twins, out-of-frame TCR alpha sharing was systematically underestimated by recombination models, although the models agreed with sharing between unrelated individuals. Invariant T cells such as MAIT and iNKT could partly confound zero-insertion analyses, although diverse VJ usage argued against such confounding for most clonotypes. A weaker excess of twin sharing was found in beta out-of-frame sequences because the signal-to-noise ratio was lowered by fewer shared sequences. Fewer insertions were carried by abundant cord blood beta clonotypes, a similar but weaker trend appeared in young adult naive repertoires, and no such trend appeared in memory repertoires. Compared with coincidental sharing between unrelated individuals, out-of-frame TCR alpha sequences shared between twins showed an excess of sequences with low generation probability.

The protocol used for the library was 5' RACE. Sequencing took place on an Illumina HiSeq 2000. Template switching introduced a universal primer binding site; the final cDNA contained a unique molecular identifier, enabling accurate counting of TCR cDNA molecules. Specific primers in the conserved constant-segment region were used to synthesize first-strand cDNA for the TCR alpha and beta chains. To control for contamination, each cDNA library was double barcoded with a SMART-Mk sample barcode plus Illumina barcodes. TruSeq adapter sequences, together with Illumina sample barcodes, were added in two successive PCR steps. The TCR alpha and beta cDNA libraries were sequenced on the Illumina HiSeq platform using custom primers. On the study's bioinformatics: MiGEC processed the raw reads to extract unique molecular identifiers, while MiXCR was used to determine the CDR3 positions. Recombination models were inferred per individual with the repgenHMM and IGoR tools using an EM algorithm. The tcR package in R was used for shared clonotype analysis, with sharing normalized by the product of cloneset sizes. Out-of-frame nonproductive sequences were analyzed to study raw recombination free of thymic and clonal selection effects. TCRdb handled the public reads itself, with Q25 trimming in fastp and clone calling in MiXCR, and kept productive beta chains. Records with the same CDR3 protein are collapsed into one entry carrying the most frequent genes and DNA. The V and J calls follow TCRdb's processing rather than the paper's. Within this sample are roughly 540,000 distinct CDR3 sequences, with roughly a fifth of them counted one time only. 0.91% of the sample lies in the top ten.

The germline V gene sets CDR1 to SGHRS and CDR2 to YFSETQ. The CDR3 goes from the cysteine to the phenylalanine over 14 residues. Only the CDR3 region is kept as DNA, spanning 42 bases read in frame from base 1. Trimming at the junction amounts to 7 bases on V and 6 bases on J, and the germline ends lie 16 bases apart. The same data also contributed to another study, on T cells expressing NK-cell markers. The second publication reports: Fewer than ten donors provided sorted CD3+CD56+NKG2C+, CD3+CD56+NKG2C- and CD3+CD56-NKG2C+ T-cell subsets, whose TCR beta-chain repertoires were profiled. Among the eight sequenced donors, seven were HCMV-seropositive and one was HCMV-seronegative. To restrict sorting to alphabetaTCR-expressing T cells, an anti-gammadeltaTCR antibody was added in several experiments. In six donors, the dominant CD3+CD56+NKG2C+ clonotypes were among the top 10 CD8+ clonotypes and accounted for about 1.0-8% of CD8+ T cells. Those dominant clonotypes were again the most abundant among CD3+CD56-NKG2C+ cells in a few donors, at about 28.3-60.1%. It remained unclear whether the expanded NKG2C-expressing T cell clones were specific for HCMV antigens. All eight donors whose samples were sequenced were randomly selected healthy volunteers, three of them men and five women. HCMV-specific IgG was detected in serum with a commercial ELISA kit to determine HCMV serostatus. Reads were demultiplexed and grouped by UMI with MIGEC, and clonotypes were assembled and quantified with MiTCR. To exclude erroneous sequences, only TCR cDNA sequences supported by at least two reads were retained. The tcR package was used for downstream repertoire analysis, and clonotypes were matched between fractions using CDR3 nucleotide sequence together with V segment. Antigen specificity was annotated against VDJdb with VDJmatch, allowing one amino acid substitution in CDR3.

Sequences were obtained from CD4+ T cells sorted from blood. The chain is made from TRBV5-1 and TRBJ1-4; the D gene identity is not certain. The receptor's source is a young woman in good health. The CDR3 protein is CASRRQESYEKLFF. The nucleotides are TGCGCCAGCCGTCGGCAGGAATCTTATGAAAAACTGTTTTTT.